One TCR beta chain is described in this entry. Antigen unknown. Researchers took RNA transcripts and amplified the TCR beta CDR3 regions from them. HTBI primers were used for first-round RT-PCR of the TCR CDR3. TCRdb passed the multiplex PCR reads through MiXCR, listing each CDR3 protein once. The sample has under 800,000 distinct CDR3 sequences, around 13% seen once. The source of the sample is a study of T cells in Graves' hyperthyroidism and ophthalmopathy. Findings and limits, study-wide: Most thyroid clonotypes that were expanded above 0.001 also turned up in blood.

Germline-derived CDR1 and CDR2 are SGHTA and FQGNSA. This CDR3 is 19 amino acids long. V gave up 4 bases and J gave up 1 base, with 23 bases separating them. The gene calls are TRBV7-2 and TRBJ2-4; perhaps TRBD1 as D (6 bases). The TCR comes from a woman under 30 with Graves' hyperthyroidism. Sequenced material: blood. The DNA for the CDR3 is TGTGCCAGCAGCTCAGAAGGGGGTTGGGTTCTGGATGCCAAAAACATTCAGTACTTC. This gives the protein CASSSEGGWVLDAKNIQYF.